One and the same sample provided the 21 T cell receptor beta chains below, sequenced in a study of T cell responses to AZD1222 COVID-19 vaccine (dated by TCRdb to the early 2020s). The library was made by the immunoSEQ multiplex PCR assay. TCRdb carries this immuneACCESS record with in-frame sequences only. Its versions omit some clonotypes, under half of them owing to an unresolved V gene in the studies checked, with the rest unexplained. Recorded for this sample are approximately 68,000 clones; around 88% of them occurred a single time. The ten largest clones capture about a fifth of the sample. The sample's time point label, in plain terms: baseline before first vaccination. This sample comprised peripheral blood, obtained on day 0 of AZD1222 vaccination. Receptor source: an adult in good health.

The genes are TRBV19 and TRBJ2-1, with D unresolved. V was cut by 7 bases and J by 7 bases, with 20 bases left in between. The CDR3 extends over 15 amino acids. Per the germline V gene, CDR1 is LNHDA and CDR2 is SQIVND (reference sequence). CDR3 coding DNA: TGTGCCAGTACTCCCTTGATGGGGTCTTGGAATGAGCAGTTCTTC. It yields the protein CASTPLMGSWNEQFF.

The J gene is TRBJ1-5, the V gene TRBV29-1; D uncertain. V lost 7 bases and J lost 3, with 13 bases in between. Germline assignment: CDR1 SQVTM and CDR2 ANQGSEA. The CDR3 spans 13 residues. CDR3 residues: CSAGQEINQPQHF. DNA of the CDR3: TGCAGCGCCGGCCAGGAGATCAATCAGCCCCAGCATTTT.

This clone was found a few times. The chain employs TRBV19 and TRBJ1-1, with TRBD1 matching over 8 bases. Germline V lookup: CDR1 LNHDA, CDR2 SQIVND (reference sequence). The CDR3 is 15 residues long. J gave up 3 bases and V 5 bases, and 8 bases lay outside the gene matches. In DNA, the CDR3 is TGTGCCAGTAGTCCAGGGGCAGGGGGCCACACTGAAGCTTTCTTT. This gives the protein CASSPGAGGHTEAFF.

The rearrangement joins TRBV4-1 to TRBJ1-2; D not certain. Germline V CDR1 and CDR2: MGHRA, YSYEKL. CDR3 length equals 15 residues. V shed 2 bases and J shed 8 bases, with 18 bases lying between them. The CDR3 is CASSQSRTGTGGYTF. The DNA of the CDR3 is TGCGCCAGCAGCCAATCAAGGACGGGAACGGGCGGCTACACCTTC.

The chain links TRBV6-6 to TRBJ2-2; 9 positions agree with TRBD2. CDR1 MNHNY and CDR2 SVGAGI come from the germline V gene (reference sequence). CDR3 length: 16 residues. J lost 7 bases, V lost 4 bases, and 10 bases had no gene match. This CDR3 reads CASSSQASGVSGELFF. For the CDR3, the DNA is TGTGCCAGCAGTTCACAGGCTAGCGGGGTGAGCGGGGAGCTGTTTTTT.

This clone came up a few times. The rearrangement uses TRBV28 and TRBJ2-3, with TRBD2 matching over 7 bases. Trimming took 5 bases from V and 2 from J; bases not matched to a gene: 7. Looked up from germline, CDR1 is MDHEN and CDR2 is SYDVKM. The CDR3 sequence is 15 residues long. The CDR3 region has the DNA TGTGCCAGCAGTGGGAGCGGGGTAACCACAGATACGCAGTATTTT. It is translated as CASSGSGVTTDTQYF. The variable domain in full, completed from reference TRBV28 and TRBJ2-3, reads DVKVTQSSRYLVKRTGEKVFLECVQDMDHENMFWYRQDPGLGLRLIYFSYDVKMKEKGDIPEGYSVSREKKERFSLILESASTNQTSMYLCASSGSGVTTDTQYFGPGTRLTVL.

This clone was picked up a small number of times. The chain joins TRBV9 to TRBJ1-2; maybe TRBD1 (6 bases). The CDR3 is 15 residues long. Trimming removed 2 bases at V and 2 bases at J, with 13 bases between. Germline V CDR1 and CDR2: SGDLS, YYNGEE. In DNA form, the CDR3 reads TGTGCCAGCAGCGTCTCCGGGACACAAAACTATGGCTACACCTTC. This sequence encodes CASSVSGTQNYGYTF.

This chain connects TRBV10-2 to TRBJ1-2; 9 bases are shared with TRBD1. Germline loops: CDR1 WSHSY, CDR2 SAAADI. The CDR3 extends over 13 amino acids. J lost 1 base, V lost 6 bases, and 0 bases had no gene match. CDR3 nucleotides: TGCGCCAGCAGGACAGGGGGTAACTATGGCTACACCTTC. Protein sequence: CASRTGGNYGYTF.

There are a few counts of this clone. The V and J genes are TRBV27 and TRBJ1-5, with D perhaps TRBD1 (5 bases). V dropped 2 bases and J dropped 0 bases, with 8 bases sitting between them. CDR1 and CDR2 (germline): MNHEY, SMNVEV (reference sequence). The length of the CDR3 is 15 residues. The CDR3 sequence: CASSLGGGSNQPQHF. CDR3 nucleotides: TGTGCCAGCAGTTTAGGTGGGGGTAGCAATCAGCCCCAGCATTTT.

The V gene is TRBV4-3, the J gene TRBJ2-5; 10 nucleotides line up with TRBD2. CDR3 length: 18 residues. Germline CDR1 and CDR2: LGHNA and YSLEER. The trim removed 0 bases at V and 1 base at J, leaving 8 bases unmatched. CDR3 loop: CASSQDLSSGGLQETQYF. The CDR3 DNA is TGCGCCAGCAGCCAAGACCTATCTAGCGGGGGACTCCAAGAGACCCAGTACTTC.

This clone has only one observation. This chain connects TRBV7-6 to TRBJ2-3, with D possibly TRBD2 on 5 matching bases. The CDR3 extends over 11 amino acids. The V end was cut by 5 bases, the J end by 7 bases, with 7 bases between. CDR1 is SGHVS, CDR2 FNYEAQ, per germline. As DNA, the CDR3 is TGTGCCAGCAGCCCGGGGAATACGCAGTATTTT. The encoded protein is CASSPGNTQYF.

The rearrangement joins TRBV7-8 to TRBJ1-5; D uncertain. Germline CDR1 reads SGHVS; CDR2 reads FQNEAQ. This CDR3 is built from 17 residues. V was trimmed by 0 bases and J by 2 bases, leaving 14 bases between them. Written as DNA, the CDR3 is TGTGCCAGCAGCTTAGCGTCTCGGGGTATCCGCAATCAGCCCCAGCATTTT. It translates to CASSLASRGIRNQPQHF.

The chain joins TRBV7-9 to TRBJ1-6; D gene ambiguous. Germline V gene lookup returns CDR1 SEHNR and CDR2 FQNEAQ (reference sequence). There are 16 residues in the CDR3. The V gene lost 5 bases and the J gene lost 0 bases, with 11 bases spanning the gap. CDR3: CASSPRSRSYNSPLHF. The CDR3 coding sequence is TGTGCCAGCAGCCCGCGGTCGCGCTCCTATAATTCACCCCTCCACTTT.

This clone was seen more than once but under ten times. The rearrangement uses TRBV11-1 and TRBJ2-3, with D perhaps TRBD1 (5 bases). V lost 1 base and J lost 1, with 9 bases in between. The CDR3 is 15 amino acids. Germline V CDR1 and CDR2: SGHAT, FQDESV (reference sequence). The CDR3 region has the DNA TGTGCCAGCAGCTTAGAGGGGCACCGCACAGATACGCAGTATTTT. It is translated as CASSLEGHRTDTQYF.

The V call is TRBV9, the J call TRBJ1-2; 11 bases match TRBD1. The CDR3 covers 14 residues. J lost 5 bases, V lost 7 bases, and 7 bases had no gene match. Germline V gene data show CDR1 as SGDLS and CDR2 as YYNGEE. CDR3 protein: CASGRDRGTYGYTF. CDR3 in DNA: TGTGCCAGCGGCCGGGACAGGGGGACTTATGGCTACACCTTC.

The chain employs TRBV28 and TRBJ2-3; 10 nucleotides line up with TRBD2. With V trimmed by 7 bases and J by 2 bases, 18 bases remained unmatched. Germline assignment: CDR1 MDHEN and CDR2 SYDVKM. The CDR3 spans 19 residues. The CDR3: CASTTAVLAGKHTTDTQYF. The CDR3 region has the DNA TGTGCCAGCACCACCGCAGTACTAGCGGGGAAACACACCACAGATACGCAGTATTTT.

This chain joins TRBV28 and TRBJ2-4; D may match TRBD1 or TRBD2 (6 bases each). V was shortened by 11 bases and J by 1 base, with 18 bases between the two germline ends. This CDR3 region has 15 residues. Germline-derived CDR1 and CDR2 are MDHEN and SYDVKM. The CDR3 here is CARAKRGGAKNIQYF. The CDR3 bases are TGTGCCCGCGCAAAACGAGGGGGGGCCAAAAACATTCAGTACTTC.

This clone was detected only once. This chain joins TRBV11-1 and TRBJ2-5, with 8 bases lining up with TRBD2. The V gene end was trimmed by 5 bases and the J gene end by 4 bases; junction bases not matched to a gene: 9. CDR1 and CDR2 (germline): SGHAT, FQDESV (reference sequence). The CDR3 loop spans 15 amino acids. DNA of the CDR3: TGTGCCAGCAGCCCCAGTTTAGCGGGGTTAGAGACCCAGTACTTC. It is translated as CASSPSLAGLETQYF. Complete variable domain (other parts from reference TRBV11-1 and TRBJ2-5): EAEVAQSPRYKITEKSQAVAFWCDPISGHATLYWYRQILGQGPELLVQFQDESVVDDSQLPKDRFSAERLKGVDSTLKIQPAELGDSAMYLCASSPSLAGLETQYFGPGTRLLVL.

The rearrangement joins TRBV14 to TRBJ2-3; TRBD1 or TRBD2 may be the D gene (5 bases each). The germline V gene has CDR1 SGHDN and CDR2 FVKESK. This CDR3 has 14 amino acids. V dropped 4 bases and J dropped 4 bases, with 12 bases sitting between them. In DNA, the CDR3 is TGTGCCAGCAGCCTTAACGTGGGGGCAGATACGCAGTATTTT. Translating it yields CASSLNVGADTQYF.

The rearrangement uses TRBV7-2 and TRBJ1-2; the D gene is possibly TRBD1 (5 bases). Trimming took 0 bases from V and 1 from J, leaving 9 bases between them. Germline V lookup: CDR1 SGHTA, CDR2 FQGNSA. The CDR3 is made up of 15 amino acids. CDR3 in amino acids: CASSLAQGYNYGYTF. The CDR3 DNA follows: TGTGCCAGCAGCTTAGCGCAGGGATATAACTATGGCTACACCTTC.

This sequence joins TRBV5-6 and TRBJ2-7; 10 nucleotides agree with TRBD2. The germline V gene encodes CDR1 SGHDT and CDR2 YYEEEE. CDR3 length equals 16 residues. Trimming cost V 1 base and J 5 bases; bases outside gene matches: 9. CDR3 in DNA: TGTGCCAGCAGCTTGATGCGTAGCGGGAGGTTCGACGAGCAGTACTTC. This translates into CASSLMRSGRFDEQYF.